This T cell receptor (beta chain) was sequenced during a study of blood T cells in healthy people across ages (dated by TCRdb to the mid-2010s). Regarding the research as a whole: Template switching captured roughly one uniquely barcoded TCR beta cDNA molecule per two T cells in model experiments. To track age-related changes in TCR beta repertoire diversity, the study relied on deep sequencing normalized with unique cDNA molecular identifiers. The donors were divided into four age groups: young (average around 17 years), middle-aged (about 41), aged (about 56) and long-lived (approximately 74). Donors of different ages were randomly distributed across sequencing lanes to avoid experimental bias. The study analyzed two additional independent replicas of 1 million unique cDNA reads from the same blood draw for two donors, one aged 18 to 29 and one aged 80 or older. Results the study describes overall, beyond this receptor: Observed TCR beta diversity per million T cells fell roughly linearly with age, and a significant reduction was already apparent by age around 40. Since profiling was done on bulk unsorted PBMCs, naive and antigen-experienced compartments could not be conclusively compared. Because donor CMV infection status was unknown, age-related changes in expanded clonotypes were potentially confounded. Compared with the aged group, more naive CD4+ T cells, fewer expanded clones and increased TCR diversity were shown by the long-lived group, suggesting age selection. A strong correlation was found between observed TCR beta diversity and the percentage of naive T cells measured by flow cytometry. Total diversity estimates from one million sequenced T cells were considered lower bounds and underestimates.

Remarks on this clonotype: This clone's antigen is unknown. The junction shows a germline mismatch at one end, possibly a read error.

The donors were 40 or so Caucasian individuals from Russia, aged roughly 6 to 100 years, who were systemically healthy. Ten milliliters of peripheral blood were drawn from each donor into EDTA-treated Vacutainer tubes. Ficoll-Paque density-gradient centrifugation was used to isolate PBMCs, with at least 6 million per sample. Total RNA was extracted from PBMCs with Trizol reagent, with at least 6 micrograms obtained per sample. For every donor, an aliquot of PBMCs went through flow cytometry to measure the percentages of naive CD45RAhigh/CD27high T cells. Library preparation used 5' RACE. Sequenced using an Illumina HiSeq 2500. The second PCR ran for roughly 6 to 11 cycles and used a J-beta primer mix along with a sample-barcoded 5' primer. A template-switch 5' adaptor carrying 12 random nucleotides introduced a unique molecular identifier onto each TCR beta cDNA molecule. Each sample yielded at least 3 million CDR3-containing paired-end reads. First-strand cDNA synthesis was performed from all RNA using the Mint cDNA synthesis kit, with priming by a TRBC-specific oligonucleotide. Following uracil-DNA glycosylase treatment, a first 18-cycle PCR with universal primers M1SS and BC2_uni_R was performed on all cDNA. Per the authors' processing: For normalization, 1 million high-quality reads were randomly selected from each sample, with every read carrying a distinct molecular identifier. Reads with shared molecular identifiers were discarded instead of being binned into consensus sequences. CDR3 identification, clonotype clustering and error correction used MiTCR with a Q25 quality threshold and the strictest error-elimination algorithm. A nonparametric unseen species model with Euler transformation was used to estimate a lower bound on total TCR beta diversity. In-frame beta chains were kept once TCRdb had trimmed the public reads at Q25 with fastp and called clones with MiXCR. Each record represents a unique CDR3 protein, reported with the most common genes and DNA among its rows. The V and J calls here are based on TCRdb, not the publication. This sample is represented by 1.6 million or so distinct CDR3 sequences; almost 35% of them were singletons. Around 11% of the sample comes from the top ten.

In the germline V gene, CDR1 corresponds to MNHNS and CDR2 to SASEGT. Measured from the cysteine to the phenylalanine, the CDR3 is 17 residues long. Only the CDR3 DNA is retained, 51 bases long and in frame from the first base. The source of this sequence is a woman under 40 in good health. Sequenced material: blood. The chain is encoded by TRBV6-1 joined to TRBJ1-4; a tentative D call is TRBD1 (5 bases match). DNA sequence: TGTGCCAGCAGTCGAATGGAGGGGATTGCAACTAATGAAAAACGGTTTTTT. This gives the protein CASSRMEGIATNEKRFF.